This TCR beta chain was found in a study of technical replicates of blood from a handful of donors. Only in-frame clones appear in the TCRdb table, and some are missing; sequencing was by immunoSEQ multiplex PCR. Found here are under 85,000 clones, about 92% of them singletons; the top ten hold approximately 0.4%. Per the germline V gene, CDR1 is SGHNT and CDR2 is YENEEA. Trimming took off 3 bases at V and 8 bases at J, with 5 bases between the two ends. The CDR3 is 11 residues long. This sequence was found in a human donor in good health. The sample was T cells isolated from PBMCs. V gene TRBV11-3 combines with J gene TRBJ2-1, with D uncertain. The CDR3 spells CASSFLDEQFF. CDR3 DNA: TGTGCCAGCAGCTTTCTCGATGAGCAGTTCTTC.